Listed below are T cell receptor beta chains from one sample, sequenced in a study of blood T cell repertoires in COVID-19. Sequenced by immunoSEQ multiplex PCR; TCRdb stores in-frame clones only, minus some. The sample yields about 220,000 clones, 82% seen once. What was sequenced was peripheral blood. The receptor set was obtained from a woman in her 70s with COVID-19, enrolled during active disease. The CDR3 runs from the conserved cysteine through the conserved F or W. The order of the fields is J gene, clone size, D gene, V gene, CDR3 DNA, CDR3 protein. The D gene is left open where the match is weak. Rows may omit the clone size; those that give it use once, few, many or a size class.

j_gene: TRBJ1-1
abundance: .
d_gene: .
v_gene: TRBV7-8
CDR3nt: TGTGCCAGCAGCTTCCAGACAGGGAACACTGAAGCTTTCTTT
CDR3aa: CASSFQTGNTEAFF

j_gene: TRBJ1-1
abundance: .
d_gene: .
v_gene: TRBV9
CDR3nt: TGTGCCAGCAGCGTAGCTATGGGGGCCGTGGGGAGCACTGAAGCTTTCTTT
CDR3aa: CASSVAMGAVGSTEAFF

j_gene: TRBJ2-7
abundance: .
d_gene: TRBD1
v_gene: TRBV5-1
CDR3nt: TGCGCCAGCAGTCTCGATGCTCCGGCGCGACCGGGACAGGGGACCGAGCAGTACTTC
CDR3aa: CASSLDAPARPGQGTEQYF

j_gene: TRBJ2-3
abundance: .
d_gene: TRBD1
v_gene: TRBV27
CDR3nt: TGTGCCAGCAGTTTTAGGCGGGACAGGGCTAGCACAGATACGCAGTATTTT
CDR3aa: CASSFRRDRASTDTQYF

j_gene: TRBJ1-3
abundance: once
d_gene: .
v_gene: TRBV5-8
CDR3nt: TGTGCCAGCAGCTTGGTTCCCGCGAGCTCTGGAAACACCATATATTTT
CDR3aa: CASSLVPASSGNTIYF

j_gene: TRBJ2-1
abundance: .
d_gene: .
v_gene: TRBV7-9
CDR3nt: TGTGCCAGCAGCTGGGGATGGGGGCCCCCACAGGACGAGCAGTTCTTC
CDR3aa: CASSWGWGPPQDEQFF

j_gene: TRBJ1-5
abundance: .
d_gene: .
v_gene: TRBV2
CDR3nt: TGTGCCAGCAGTGAAGCTAACAATCAGCCCCAGCATTTT
CDR3aa: CASSEANNQPQHF

j_gene: TRBJ2-1
abundance: once
d_gene: TRBD2
v_gene: TRBV7-2
CDR3nt: TGTGCCAGCAGCTTAGGAGGTAGCGGGAGGCGGCGTGAGCAGTTCTTC
CDR3aa: CASSLGGSGRRREQFF

j_gene: TRBJ2-7
abundance: .
d_gene: .
v_gene: TRBV21-1
CDR3nt: TGTGCCAGCAGCTCAGGAACCTTTCGGACTAGCGGGGACCGATACGAGCAGTACTTC
CDR3aa: CASSSGTFRTSGDRYEQYF

j_gene: TRBJ1-1
abundance: .
d_gene: TRBD1
v_gene: TRBV2
CDR3nt: TGTGCCAGCAGCTGGGACAGGGCGGCCACTGAAGCTTTCTTT
CDR3aa: CASSWDRAATEAFF

j_gene: TRBJ2-1
abundance: .
d_gene: .
v_gene: TRBV24-1
CDR3nt: TGTGCCACCAGTGGAAAGGACAGAAACAACAATGAGCAGTTCTTC
CDR3aa: CATSGKDRNNNEQFF

j_gene: TRBJ2-5
abundance: .
d_gene: TRBD1
v_gene: TRBV29-1
CDR3nt: TGCAGCGTGCTACAGGGGGAAGAGACCCAGTACTTC
CDR3aa: CSVLQGEETQYF

j_gene: TRBJ2-5
abundance: .
d_gene: .
v_gene: TRBV19
CDR3nt: TGTGCCAGTAGTATAGACTCGACAGGCCAAGAGACCCAGTACTTC
CDR3aa: CASSIDSTGQETQYF

j_gene: TRBJ2-2
abundance: .
d_gene: .
v_gene: TRBV10-1
CDR3nt: TGCGCCAGCTTATTTGGGTACAGGGAATTTTCCCACACCGGGGAGCTGTTTTTT
CDR3aa: CASLFGYREFSHTGELFF

j_gene: TRBJ2-1
abundance: .
d_gene: .
v_gene: TRBV7-3
CDR3nt: TGTGCCAGCAGTCAAAGGGACATTAGGGATGAGCAGTTCTTC
CDR3aa: CASSQRDIRDEQFF

j_gene: TRBJ2-3
abundance: few
d_gene: TRBD2
v_gene: TRBV7-2
CDR3nt: TGTGCCAGCAGCTCCGGACTAGCGGGAGGGCCGGGAGATACGCAGTATTTT
CDR3aa: CASSSGLAGGPGDTQYF

j_gene: TRBJ2-1
abundance: .
d_gene: .
v_gene: TRBV19
CDR3nt: TGTGCCAGCCCAGACGGGAGAGGTGAGCAGTTCTTC
CDR3aa: CASPDGRGEQFF

j_gene: TRBJ2-7
abundance: .
d_gene: TRBD2
v_gene: TRBV19
CDR3nt: TGTGCCAGTAGTAAGGGACTAGCGGGCTCCACTTACGAGCAGTACTTC
CDR3aa: CASSKGLAGSTYEQYF

j_gene: TRBJ2-5
abundance: .
d_gene: .
v_gene: TRBV7-8
CDR3nt: TGTGCCAGCAGCTTACGACTGACCCAAGAGACCCAGTACTTC
CDR3aa: CASSLRLTQETQYF

j_gene: TRBJ1-4
abundance: .
d_gene: .
v_gene: TRBV7-9
CDR3nt: TGTGCCAGCAGCCTCGGGGGGGACTTTAATGAAAAACTGTTTTTT
CDR3aa: CASSLGGDFNEKLFF

j_gene: TRBJ2-3
abundance: .
d_gene: TRBD2
v_gene: TRBV4-3
CDR3nt: TGCGCCAGCAGCCAAGATTTTCGCGCGGGAGGGGGCACAGATACGCAGTATTTT
CDR3aa: CASSQDFRAGGGTDTQYF

j_gene: TRBJ1-2
abundance: .
d_gene: TRBD1
v_gene: TRBV9
CDR3nt: TGTGCCAGCAGCGTCGGGACAGGGGGCCCATGGGGCTACACCTTC
CDR3aa: CASSVGTGGPWGYTF